This T cell receptor (beta chain) stems from a study of blood T cells in healthy people across ages. Study-wide context: Through template switching, about one barcoded beta molecule was captured per two T cells, as measured in model experiments.

This clonotype was counted only a few times. The germline V gene encodes CDR1 MNHNS and CDR2 SASEGT. There are 11 residues in the CDR3. Trimming took 10 bases from V and 1 from J, leaving 5 bases between them. PCR was performed a second time for about 7 to 11 cycles using a sample-barcoded 5' primer and a J-beta primer mix. TCRdb re-derived calls from the 5' RACE reads in MiXCR, one entry per CDR3 protein. The data hold some 940,000 distinct CDR3 sequences, with around 29% observed a single time. The same data also contributed to another study, on T cells of mothers and their children.

The source of this sequence is a woman aged 40 to 49 in good health. Sequencing was done on a sample of blood. The V and J genes are TRBV6-1 and TRBJ1-5; D is ambiguous. CDR3 amino acids: CATSSNQPQHF. The CDR3 nucleotides are TGTGCCACCTCGAGCAATCAGCCCCAGCATTTT.